This paragraph covers one T cell receptor beta chain sequence. In the same sample, other DNA sequences code for this CDR3. This specimen comes from a study of shared clonotypes between healthy human individuals. As for the study in general: Three plates were used per donor for CD4 naive, three for CD4 memory, two for CD8 naive and one for CD8 memory.

The CDR3 has 13 residues. From germline, CDR1 is SQVTM and CDR2 ANQGSEA. V dropped 6 bases and J dropped 2; count of bases not matched to a gene: 3. Clones were read by immunoSEQ multiplex PCR, and TCRdb kept only the in-frame ones, dropping some. Of around 980,000 clones listed, approximately 80% were seen once; the top ten hold around 0.61%. This clonotype was obtained from a man younger than 35 in good health. Some clones in this sample may be carry-over from other donors' samples. The chain couples TRBV29-1 to TRBJ2-7, with 11 positions matching TRBD1. Specimen: memory CD4+ T cells from PBMCs. Subset denoted: CD45RA-negative fraction. The CDR3 protein is CSVGGQGAYEQYF. CDR3 nucleotide sequence: TGCAGCGTCGGGGGACAGGGGGCCTACGAGCAGTACTTC.